This TCR beta chain was profiled in a study of T-cell reconstitution after alpha-beta-depleted transplantation in children. Unique molecular identifiers were built into the TCRbeta library. From the PCR reads, TCRdb called clonotypes with MiXCR, one entry per CDR3 protein. In the table there are over 400,000 distinct CDR3 sequences, around 12% of which are singletons. There are many counts of this clonotype. The length of the CDR3 is 15 residues. Germline loops: CDR1 ENHRY, CDR2 SYGVKD. V trimming: 10 bases; J trimming: 7 bases; junction bases outside the gene matches: 11. This TCR was recovered from a human donor who donated a stem cell graft to a child with combined immunodeficiency. This specimen was PBMCs from the stem cell graft donor, taken from the stem cell graft. This chain uses TRBV10-3 with TRBJ2-1; TRBD2 aligns across 12 bases. CDR3 amino acids: CATRRLAGDENEQFF. The CDR3 region has the DNA TGTGCCACCCGACGACTAGCGGGAGACGAGAATGAGCAGTTCTTC.